The 8 T cell receptor beta chains presented below share a single source sample, sequenced in a study of cytomegalovirus exposure and HLA in healthy donors. Using immunoSEQ multiplex PCR, the repertoire was profiled, and TCRdb retains in-frame clones only, with some absent. The table records fewer than 120,000 clones, approximately 89% of them present only once. Sequenced: PBMCs. The receptors originated from a woman between 18 and 30 years old in good health and CMV-seronegative.

The chain is built from TRBV21-1 and TRBJ2-1; TRBD2, as called in the table, went unchecked against the DNA. TRBV21-1 represents a pseudogene. The CDR3 runs to 18 residues. The CDR3 nucleotides read TGTGCCAGCAGCTTCGTTGCTTATAGCGGGGGATACTACAATGAGCAGTTCTTC. Translation: CASSFVAYSGGYYNEQFF.

V gene TRBV7-9 combines with J gene TRBJ2-2; 9 nucleotides match TRBD1. Germline V CDR1 and CDR2: SEHNR, FQNEAQ (reference sequence). This CDR3 is 14 amino acids long. The ends lost 10 bases at V and 4 bases at J; junction bases unmatched: 7. The CDR3: CATRTGDGTGELFF. The CDR3 nucleotides read TGTGCCACCCGGACAGGGGACGGCACCGGGGAGCTGTTTTTT.

This rearrangement joins TRBV4-1 to TRBJ2-5, with 13 bases identical to TRBD2. This CDR3 is built from 17 residues. Germline V CDR1 and CDR2: MGHRA, YSYEKL. J was trimmed by 3 bases and V by 0 bases; bases with no gene match: 4. This CDR3 is CASSQDPGLAGEETQYF. The CDR3 DNA sequence: TGCGCCAGCAGCCAAGATCCCGGACTAGCGGGGGAAGAGACCCAGTACTTC.

The V call is TRBV5-1, the J call TRBJ2-7; weak D call: TRBD2 (5 bases). CDR3 length: 14 amino acids. V gave up 0 bases and J gave up 2 bases, with 9 bases separating them. Germline V gives CDR1 SGHRS, CDR2 YFSETQ. This CDR3 reads CASSLVRDPYEQYF. In DNA, the CDR3 is TGCGCCAGCAGCTTGGTCCGGGATCCCTACGAGCAGTACTTC.

This clone has a handful of counts. The chain couples TRBV27 to TRBJ2-7, with 7 bases that match TRBD2. Germline V gene data show CDR1 as MNHEY and CDR2 as SMNVEV (reference sequence). There are 13 residues in the CDR3. V lost 5 bases, J lost 5 bases, and 6 bases stayed unmatched. The CDR3 sequence: CASSRTRPNEQYF. In nucleotides, the CDR3 is TGTGCCAGCAGTAGGACTAGACCGAACGAGCAGTACTTC.

The V gene is TRBV7-3, the J gene TRBJ1-1; D might be TRBD1 (5 bases). Trimming pared 1 base from V and 3 bases from J, leaving 9 bases between. CDR3 size: 14 residues. CDR1 SGHTA and CDR2 FQGTGA come from the germline V gene. CDR3 nucleotide sequence: TGTGCCAGCAGCTTAAAGCCCAGGGACACTGAAGCTTTCTTT. It yields the protein CASSLKPRDTEAFF.

With regard to this clone: Compared with germline, one end of the junction differs, possibly owing to a read error. The chain is built from TRBV5-1 and TRBJ1-6; 9 bases are a match to TRBD1. The CDR3 contains 12 residues. In germline, CDR1 is SGHRS, CDR2 YFSETQ. CDR3 sequence reads: CASSSGDRDLTF. As DNA, the CDR3 is TGCGCCAGCAGCTCCGGGGACAGGGATCTAACCTTT. Full variable domain (rest looked up from reference TRBV5-1 and TRBJ1-6): KAGVTQTPRYLIKTRGQQVTLSCSPISGHRSVSWYQQTPGQGLQFLFEYFSETQRNKGNFPGRFSGRQFSNSRSEMNVSTLELGDSALYLCASSSGDRDLTFGNGTRLTVT.

V gene TRBV19 combines with J gene TRBJ2-1; 7 bases are shared with TRBD1. The CDR3 consists of 13 residues. With 5 bases clipped from V and 8 bases from J, the junction kept 6 bases outside the gene matches. Germline V gives CDR1 LNHDA, CDR2 SQIVND (reference sequence). The DNA for the CDR3 is TGTGCCAGTAGTGAAACAGGGGTGGATGAGCAGTTCTTC. This translates into CASSETGVDEQFF.